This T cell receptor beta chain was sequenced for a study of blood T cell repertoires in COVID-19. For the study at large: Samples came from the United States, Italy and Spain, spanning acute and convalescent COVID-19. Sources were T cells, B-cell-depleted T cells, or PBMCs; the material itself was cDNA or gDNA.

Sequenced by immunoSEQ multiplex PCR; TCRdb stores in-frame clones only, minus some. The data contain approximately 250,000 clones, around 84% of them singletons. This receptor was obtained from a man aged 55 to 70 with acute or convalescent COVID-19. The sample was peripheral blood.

The CDR3 is CAIRTALDYGYTF. Here the CDR3 DNA reads TGTGCCATCCGGACAGCGCTTGACTATGGCTACACCTTC. The chain couples TRBV10-3 to TRBJ1-2; D perhaps matches TRBD1 (6 bases). The ends were cut back, 8 bases at V and 3 bases at J, with 13 bases in the middle. This CDR3 contains 13 residues. Germline loops: CDR1 ENHRY, CDR2 SYGVKD.